The TCR beta chain under discussion was sequenced for a study of T cells in Graves' hyperthyroidism and ophthalmopathy. CDR3 length equals 14 residues. The V gene lost 5 bases and the J gene lost 1 base, with 8 bases spanning the gap. Germline V gene sequence: CDR1 SGHTA, CDR2 FQGTGA. TCR beta CDR3 region amplification was performed from RNA transcripts. Using the HTBI primer set, a first-round RT-PCR was run on the TCR CDR3. Via MiXCR, TCRdb re-called the multiplex PCR reads, giving one row per CDR3 protein. Of almost 600,000 distinct CDR3 sequences listed, roughly 46% are singletons. Study-wide results and caveats: Blood samples included most of the expanded thyroid clonotypes exceeding 0.001. In simple terms, a model built on 13 V-J features told ophthalmopathy apart from stable hyperthyroidism. Ophthalmopathy onset followed model prediction by a median about six months.

Exclusion followed for patients with uncontrolled infection, other autoimmune disease, pregnancy or lactation. For this clonotype: The target antigen is unknown.

This chain joins TRBV7-3 and TRBJ1-4; D remains ambiguous. The sequenced material came from peripheral blood or thyroid tissue (not recorded which). The source is a woman aged 18-29 years with Graves' hyperthyroidism. CDR3 DNA: TGTGCCAGCAGCCCTGACTTAACTAATGAAAAACTGTTTTTT. It translates to CASSPDLTNEKLFF.